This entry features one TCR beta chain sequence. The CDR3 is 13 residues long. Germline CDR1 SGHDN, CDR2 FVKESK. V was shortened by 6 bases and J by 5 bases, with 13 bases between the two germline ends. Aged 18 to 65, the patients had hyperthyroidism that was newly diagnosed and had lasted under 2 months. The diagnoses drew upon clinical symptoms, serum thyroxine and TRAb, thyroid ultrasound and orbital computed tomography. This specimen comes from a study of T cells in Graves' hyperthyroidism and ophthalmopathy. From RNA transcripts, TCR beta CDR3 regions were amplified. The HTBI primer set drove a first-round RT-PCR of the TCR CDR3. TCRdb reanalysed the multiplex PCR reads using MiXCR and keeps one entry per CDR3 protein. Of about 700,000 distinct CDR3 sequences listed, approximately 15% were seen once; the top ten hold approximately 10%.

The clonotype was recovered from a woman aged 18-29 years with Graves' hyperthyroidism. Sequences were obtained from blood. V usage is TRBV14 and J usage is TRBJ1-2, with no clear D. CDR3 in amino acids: CASSHTATYGYTF. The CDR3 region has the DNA TGTGCCAGCAGTCACACAGCTACTTATGGCTACACCTTC.